This is a list of T cell receptor beta chains from one sample in a study of blood T cell repertoires in COVID-19. The assay was immunoSEQ multiplex PCR, and TCRdb's table has in-frame clones only and misses some. The top ten clones hold 1.5% of a sample with about 140,000 clones, roughly 88% of them seen once. Sequencing input: peripheral blood. These receptors were taken from a woman aged 55-75 years with acute or convalescent COVID-19. CDR3s include the opening cysteine and the closing phenylalanine or tryptophan. The D gene is left open where the match is weak. Only part of the rows carry a size: once, few, many, or a class if the clone is expanded.

clone_size j_call v_call cdr3_length d_call cdr3_aa cdr3_nt
- TRBJ1-2 TRBV6-5 14 - CASSKDRFNYGYTF TGTGCCAGCAGTAAGGACAGATTTAACTATGGCTACACCTTC
- TRBJ2-1 TRBV10-3 14 TRBD2 CAISDSSAGEKQFF TGTGCCATCAGTGATTCTTCAGCGGGGGAGAAGCAGTTCTTC
- TRBJ1-2 TRBV12-3/TRBV12-4 13 TRBD1 CASSPGTVRGYTF TGTGCCAGCAGTCCAGGGACAGTGAGAGGCTACACCTTC
many TRBJ1-1 TRBV19 9 TRBD1 CATGQAPFF TGTGCCACAGGACAGGCTCCTTTCTTT
- TRBJ1-1 TRBV2 13 - CASRRTANTEAFF TGTGCCAGCAGGAGGACAGCGAACACTGAAGCTTTCTTT
once TRBJ2-7 TRBV5-1 14 - CASSLGGYSYEQYF TGCGCCAGCAGCTTGGGCGGTTACTCCTACGAGCAGTACTTC
- TRBJ1-2 TRBV11-3 12 - CASSRGNYGYTF TGTGCCAGCAGCCGGGGAAACTATGGCTACACCTTC
few TRBJ2-1 TRBV20-1 11 - CSAQLFNEQFF TGCAGTGCTCAGTTGTTCAATGAGCAGTTCTTC
- TRBJ2-3 TRBV9 15 TRBD1 CASSVGQGWQDTQYF TGTGCCAGCAGCGTAGGACAGGGGTGGCAAGATACGCAGTATTTT
once TRBJ1-5 TRBV7-2 15 TRBD1 CASSLQGAGNQPQHF TGTGCCAGCAGCTTACAGGGGGCGGGCAATCAGCCCCAGCATTTT
few TRBJ1-6 TRBV6-5 14 - CASSYSRINSPLHF TGTGCCAGCAGTTACTCTAGAATTAATTCACCCCTCCACTTT
- TRBJ2-3 TRBV5-1 14 - CAGSGGGLTDTQYF TGCGCCGGGTCAGGAGGGGGCCTCACAGATACGCAGTATTTT
- TRBJ1-3 TRBV7-2 15 - CASSPGGGSGNTIYF TGTGCCAGCAGCCCCGGGGGGGGTTCAGGAAACACCATATATTTT
- TRBJ1-1 TRBV7-9 13 TRBD1 CASSWDRVTEAFF TGTGCCAGCAGCTGGGACAGGGTTACTGAAGCTTTCTTT
- TRBJ2-7 TRBV2 12 TRBD1 CASSGQGNEQYF TGTGCCAGCAGTGGACAGGGGAACGAGCAGTACTTC
once TRBJ1-2 TRBV19 13 TRBD1 CASSPDRDYGYTF TGTGCCAGTAGTCCCGACAGGGACTATGGCTACACCTTC
- TRBJ2-3 TRBV3-1/TRBV3-2 15 - CASSQFGSVGDTQYF TGTGCCAGCAGCCAATTCGGGTCTGTCGGAGATACGCAGTATTTT
- TRBJ1-4 TRBV6-6 13 - CASSQGLGEKLFF TGTGCCAGCAGTCAGGGGCTAGGGGAAAAACTGTTTTTT
- TRBJ1-1 TRBV7-9 14 TRBD1 CASSIGQGGTEAFF TGTGCCAGCAGCATAGGACAGGGAGGCACTGAAGCTTTCTTT
- TRBJ2-3 TRBV24-1 17 TRBD2 CATSDSLGAGGTDTQYF TGTGCCACCAGTGATTCCCTTGGGGCGGGGGGCACAGATACGCAGTATTTT
- TRBJ2-1 TRBV3-1/TRBV3-2 15 TRBD2 CASSQVRASGGEKFF TGTGCCAGCAGCCAAGTTAGGGCTAGCGGGGGGGAAAAGTTCTTC
- TRBJ2-1 TRBV9 15 TRBD2 CASSVVGLAGGEQFF TGTGCCAGCAGCGTAGTTGGACTAGCGGGGGGTGAGCAGTTCTTC
few TRBJ2-1 TRBV19 15 - CASSGGQFNYNEQFF TGTGCCAGTAGTGGGGGCCAATTCAACTACAATGAGCAGTTCTTC
once TRBJ2-2 TRBV24-1 18 TRBD2 CATSDYSGLAGLTGELFF TGTGCCACCAGTGACTATTCGGGACTAGCGGGGCTCACCGGGGAGCTGTTTTTT
few TRBJ1-3 TRBV7-2 13 - CASSLGVGNTIYF TGTGCCAGCAGCTTAGGTGTAGGAAACACCATATATTTT
- TRBJ1-4 TRBV29-1 13 - CSVTLQGNEKLFF TGCAGCGTCACCCTACAGGGTAATGAAAAACTGTTTTTT
- TRBJ1-2 TRBV6-5 15 - CASSRGISGDYGYTF TGTGCCAGCAGCCGCGGGATATCCGGGGACTATGGCTACACCTTC
- TRBJ1-2 TRBV7-9 12 - CASSPSLAGYTF TGTGCCAGCAGCCCAAGCCTTGCTGGCTACACCTTC
- TRBJ2-5 TRBV7-2 16 TRBD2 CASSLSSGTYQETQYF TGTGCCAGCAGCTTATCTAGCGGGACGTACCAAGAGACCCAGTACTTC
- TRBJ2-5 TRBV27 13 - CASSLWQGETQYF TGTGCCAGCAGTTTATGGCAGGGAGAGACCCAGTACTTC
- TRBJ2-7 TRBV5-4 13 - CASSTGTQVEQYF TGTGCCAGCAGCACCGGGACACAAGTTGAGCAGTACTTC
- TRBJ1-1 TRBV7-9 15 TRBD1 CASSLGAGTVGEAFF TGTGCCAGCAGCTTAGGGGCCGGGACAGTTGGTGAAGCTTTCTTT
- TRBJ1-6 TRBV2 16 - CASSAPTAGINSPLHF TGTGCCAGCAGTGCCCCTACCGCAGGGATTAATTCACCCCTCCACTTT
- TRBJ1-2 TRBV7-2 15 TRBD1 CASSYPGQYYGSYTF TGTGCCAGCAGCTACCCGGGACAGTACTATGGTAGCTACACCTTC
- TRBJ2-1 TRBV10-3 15 TRBD1 CAISFPGQGVNEQFF TGTGCCATCAGTTTTCCGGGACAGGGTGTTAATGAGCAGTTCTTC
once TRBJ1-3 TRBV7-2 15 - CASSAPWRGLGTIYF TGTGCCAGCAGCGCCCCCTGGAGGGGATTAGGAACCATATATTTT
few TRBJ2-7 TRBV28 17 TRBD2 CASSPGLAGALGREQYF TGTGCCAGCAGTCCCGGACTAGCGGGGGCCCTGGGGCGCGAGCAGTACTTC
once TRBJ1-6 TRBV30 15 - CAWSLQGEGNSPLHF TGTGCCTGGAGCCTACAGGGTGAAGGAAATTCACCCCTCCACTTT
- TRBJ2-3 TRBV2 17 TRBD2 CASSQNFGGDSRATQYF TGTGCCAGCAGTCAGAACTTCGGGGGGGACTCTAGAGCTACGCAGTATTTT
- TRBJ2-7 TRBV28 15 TRBD1 CASSPTGGGLYEQYF TGTGCCAGCAGCCCGACAGGGGGGGGCCTTTACGAGCAGTACTTC
- TRBJ1-1 TRBV6-2/TRBV6-3 15 - CASSPRHLSNTEAFF TGTGCCAGCAGCCCAAGACACCTATCGAACACTGAAGCTTTCTTT
- TRBJ1-1 TRBV12-3/TRBV12-4 13 - CASSLHLNTEAFF TGTGCCAGCAGTTTACATCTGAACACTGAAGCTTTCTTT
- TRBJ2-5 TRBV19 13 TRBD1 CASTGQGAGTQYF TGTGCCAGTACGGGACAGGGGGCCGGGACCCAGTACTTC
- TRBJ1-4 TRBV3-1/TRBV3-2 14 TRBD1 CASSQTGPLGKLFF TGTGCCAGCAGCCAGACAGGGCCCTTAGGAAAACTGTTTTTT
- TRBJ2-7 TRBV30 12 TRBD1 CAWRTGNYEQYF TGTGCCTGGAGGACAGGGAACTACGAGCAGTACTTC
- TRBJ1-2 TRBV7-9 15 - CASSLGATPNYGYTF TGTGCCAGCAGCCTAGGCGCGACTCCGAACTATGGCTACACCTTC
once TRBJ1-5 TRBV28 14 TRBD1 CASSLTGTIKSQHF TGTGCCAGCAGTTTGACAGGGACCATCAAGTCCCAGCATTTT
- TRBJ1-1 TRBV28 14 - CASSWGTTNTEAFF TGTGCCAGCAGTTGGGGCACCACAAACACTGAAGCTTTCTTT
- TRBJ2-1 TRBV4-2 15 TRBD1 CASSQDHRQGNEQFF TGTGCCAGCAGCCAAGATCATCGACAGGGCAATGAGCAGTTCTTC
- TRBJ1-4 TRBV20-1 13 - CSASRTDNEKLFF TGCAGTGCTAGTCGGACAGATAATGAAAAACTGTTTTTT
- TRBJ2-1 TRBV4-1 16 TRBD1 CASSQDLGTGGNEQFF TGCGCCAGCAGCCAAGATCTAGGGACAGGGGGCAATGAGCAGTTCTTC
- TRBJ2-3 TRBV18 14 - CASSPPSGRDTQYF TGTGCCAGCTCACCACCCTCGGGGAGAGATACGCAGTATTTT
- TRBJ1-1 TRBV5-6 12 - CASSPGGLMAFF TGTGCCAGCAGCCCCGGTGGGCTGATGGCTTTCTTT
- TRBJ2-7 TRBV27 17 TRBD2 CASSFGPFGERGVEQYF TGTGCCAGCAGTTTTGGCCCCTTTGGGGAGCGGGGGGTCGAGCAGTACTTC
once TRBJ1-1 TRBV7-2 14 - CASSLSPPRTEAFF TGTGCCAGCAGCTTATCCCCCCCCCGCACTGAAGCTTTCTTT